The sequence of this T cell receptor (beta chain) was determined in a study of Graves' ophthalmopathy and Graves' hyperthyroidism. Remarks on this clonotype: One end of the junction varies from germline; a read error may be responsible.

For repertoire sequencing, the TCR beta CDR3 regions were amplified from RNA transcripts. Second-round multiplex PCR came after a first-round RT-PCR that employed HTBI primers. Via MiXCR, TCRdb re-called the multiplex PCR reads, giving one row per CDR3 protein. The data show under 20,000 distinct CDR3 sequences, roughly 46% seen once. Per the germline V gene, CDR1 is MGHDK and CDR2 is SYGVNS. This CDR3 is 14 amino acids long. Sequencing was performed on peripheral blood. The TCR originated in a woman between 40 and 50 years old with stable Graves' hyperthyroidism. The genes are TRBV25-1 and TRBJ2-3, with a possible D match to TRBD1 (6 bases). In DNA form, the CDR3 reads TGTGCCTGCAGTAATACAGGGCCCATAGATACGCAGTATTTT. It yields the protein CACSNTGPIDTQYF. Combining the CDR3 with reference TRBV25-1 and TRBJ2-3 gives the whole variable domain EADIYQTPRYLVIGTGKKITLECSQTMGHDKMYWYQQDPGMELHLIHYSYGVNSTEKGDLSSESTVSRIRTEHFPLTLESARPSHTSQYLCACSNTGPIDTQYFGPGTRLTVL.